This T cell receptor beta chain is drawn from a study of blood T cell repertoires in COVID-19. This CDR3 region has 13 residues. With V trimmed by 5 bases and J by 5 bases, 1 base remained unmatched. CDR1 and CDR2 (germline): MNHEY, SMNVEV (reference sequence). Sequencing used immunoSEQ multiplex PCR; TCRdb keeps in-frame clones, though not all of them. The data contain around 270,000 clones, about 90% of them singletons. Those who participated ranged in age from roughly 18 to 90 years and resided in about two dozen US areas. The clonotype originates from a woman aged 40 to 50 who had been exposed to COVID-19. Sequencing used PBMCs or T cells enriched from blood (not recorded which). J is TRBJ2-2 and V is TRBV27; TRBD1 agrees at 8 bases. The CDR3 spells CASSRQGTGELFF. In DNA, the CDR3 is TGTGCCAGCAGTCGACAGGGGACCGGGGAGCTGTTTTTT.